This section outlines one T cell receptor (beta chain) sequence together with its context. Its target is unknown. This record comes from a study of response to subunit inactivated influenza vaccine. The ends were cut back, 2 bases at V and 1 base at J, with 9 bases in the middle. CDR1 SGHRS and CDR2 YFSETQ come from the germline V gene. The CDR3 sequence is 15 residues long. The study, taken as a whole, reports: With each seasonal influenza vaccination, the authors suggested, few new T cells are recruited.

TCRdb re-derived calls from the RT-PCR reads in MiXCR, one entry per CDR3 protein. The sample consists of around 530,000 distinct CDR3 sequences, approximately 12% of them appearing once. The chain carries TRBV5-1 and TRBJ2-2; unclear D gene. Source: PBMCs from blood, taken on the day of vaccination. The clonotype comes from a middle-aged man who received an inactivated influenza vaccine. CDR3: CASSFLRMNTGELFF. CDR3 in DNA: TGCGCCAGCAGCTTTCTTCGGATGAACACCGGGGAGCTGTTTTTT.